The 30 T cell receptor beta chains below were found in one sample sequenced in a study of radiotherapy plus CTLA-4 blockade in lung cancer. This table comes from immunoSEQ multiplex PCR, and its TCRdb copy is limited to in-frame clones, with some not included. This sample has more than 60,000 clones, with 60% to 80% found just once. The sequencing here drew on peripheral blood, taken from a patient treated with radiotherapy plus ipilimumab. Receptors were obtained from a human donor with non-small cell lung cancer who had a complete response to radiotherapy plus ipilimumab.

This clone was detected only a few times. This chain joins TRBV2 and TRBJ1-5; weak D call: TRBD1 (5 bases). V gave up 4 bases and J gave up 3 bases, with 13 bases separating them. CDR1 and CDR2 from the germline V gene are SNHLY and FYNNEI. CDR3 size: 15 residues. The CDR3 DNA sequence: TGTGCCAGCAGTGGGGGCTTGTGGGACAATCAGCCCCAGCATTTT. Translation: CASSGGLWDNQPQHF.

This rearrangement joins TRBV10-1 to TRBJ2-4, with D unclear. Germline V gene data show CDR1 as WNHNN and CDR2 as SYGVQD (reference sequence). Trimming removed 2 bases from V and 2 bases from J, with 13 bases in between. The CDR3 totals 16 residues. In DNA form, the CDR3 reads TGCGCCAGCAGTGAGGAAGTCCTAGGCTCCAAAAACATTCAGTACTTC. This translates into CASSEEVLGSKNIQYF.

CDR3 in DNA: TGTGCCAGCAGCCAAGGGGACTCCGGGACAGGGCGGTCTGAAGCTTTCTTT. Translation gives CASSQGDSGTGRSEAFF. The chain joins TRBV14 to TRBJ1-1; 9 nucleotides line up with TRBD1. The CDR3 spans 17 residues. The germline V gene encodes CDR1 SGHDN and CDR2 FVKESK. The J segment lost 6 bases and the V segment lost 1 base, leaving 12 bases of the junction unmatched.

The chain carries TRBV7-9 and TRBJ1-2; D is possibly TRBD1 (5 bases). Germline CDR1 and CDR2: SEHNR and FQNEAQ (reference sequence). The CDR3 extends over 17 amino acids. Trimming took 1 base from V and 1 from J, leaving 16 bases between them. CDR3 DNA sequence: TGTGCCAGCAGCTTAGAAAGTTATAGGGGATTTAACTATGGCTACACCTTC. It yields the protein CASSLESYRGFNYGYTF.

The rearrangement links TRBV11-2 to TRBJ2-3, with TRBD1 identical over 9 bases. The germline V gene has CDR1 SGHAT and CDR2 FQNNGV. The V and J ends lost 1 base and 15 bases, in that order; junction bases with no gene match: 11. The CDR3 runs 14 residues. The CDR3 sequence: CASSLGGLGQGQYF. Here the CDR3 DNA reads TGTGCCAGCAGCTTAGGGGGGTTGGGACAGGGTCAATATTTT.

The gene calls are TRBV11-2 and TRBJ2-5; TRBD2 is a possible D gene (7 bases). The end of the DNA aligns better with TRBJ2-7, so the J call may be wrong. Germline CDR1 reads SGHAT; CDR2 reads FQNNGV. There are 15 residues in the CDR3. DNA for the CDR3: TGTGCCAGCAGCTTAGTGAGGGGGGGGCCCTACGAGCAGTACTTC. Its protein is CASSLVRGGPYEQYF.

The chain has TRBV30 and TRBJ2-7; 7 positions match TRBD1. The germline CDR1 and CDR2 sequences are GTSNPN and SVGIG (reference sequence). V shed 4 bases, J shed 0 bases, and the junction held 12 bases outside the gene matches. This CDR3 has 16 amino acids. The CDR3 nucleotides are TGTGCCTGGACCGGGCCCGAGACAGGGTACTCCTACGAGCAGTACTTC. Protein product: CAWTGPETGYSYEQYF.

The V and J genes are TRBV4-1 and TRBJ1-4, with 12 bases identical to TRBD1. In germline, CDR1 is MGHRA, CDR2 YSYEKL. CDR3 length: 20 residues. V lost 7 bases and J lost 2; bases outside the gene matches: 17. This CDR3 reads CASNTKPGTGGAGTNEKLFF. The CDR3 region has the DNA TGCGCCAGCAACACCAAACCCGGGACAGGGGGCGCGGGGACTAATGAAAAACTGTTTTTT.

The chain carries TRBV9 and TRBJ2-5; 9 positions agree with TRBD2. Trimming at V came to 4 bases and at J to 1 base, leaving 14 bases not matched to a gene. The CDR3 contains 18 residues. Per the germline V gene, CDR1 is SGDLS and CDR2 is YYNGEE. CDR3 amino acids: CASSLGGPRGGRQETQYF. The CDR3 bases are TGTGCCAGCAGCTTAGGGGGCCCGCGGGGGGGCCGCCAAGAGACCCAGTACTTC.

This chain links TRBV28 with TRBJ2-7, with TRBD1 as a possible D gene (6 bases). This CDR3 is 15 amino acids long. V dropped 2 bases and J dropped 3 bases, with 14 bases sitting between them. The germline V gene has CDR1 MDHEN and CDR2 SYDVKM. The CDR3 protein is CASSLTGPPYYEQYF. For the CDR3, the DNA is TGTGCCAGCAGTTTAACAGGGCCCCCATACTACGAGCAGTACTTC.

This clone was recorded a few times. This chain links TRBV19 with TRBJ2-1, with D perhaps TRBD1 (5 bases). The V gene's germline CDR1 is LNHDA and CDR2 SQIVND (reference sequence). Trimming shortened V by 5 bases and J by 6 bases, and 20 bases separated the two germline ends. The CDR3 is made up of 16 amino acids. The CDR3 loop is CASSPTAATATNEQFF. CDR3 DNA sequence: TGTGCCAGTAGTCCAACGGCCGCGACAGCAACCAATGAGCAGTTCTTC.

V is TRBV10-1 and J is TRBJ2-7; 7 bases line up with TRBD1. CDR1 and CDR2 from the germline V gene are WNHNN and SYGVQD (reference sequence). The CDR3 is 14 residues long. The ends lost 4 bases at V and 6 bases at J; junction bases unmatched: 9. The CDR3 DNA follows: TGCGCCAGCAGTGCGAACAGGGGCCCCTCCGAGCAGTACTTC. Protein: CASSANRGPSEQYF.

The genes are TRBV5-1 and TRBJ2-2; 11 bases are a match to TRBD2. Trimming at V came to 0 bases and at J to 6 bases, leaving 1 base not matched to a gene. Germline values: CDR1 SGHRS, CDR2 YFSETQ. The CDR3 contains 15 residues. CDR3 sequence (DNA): TGCGCCAGCAGCTTGGTACTAGCGGGAGCCGGGGAGCTGTTTTTT. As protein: CASSLVLAGAGELFF. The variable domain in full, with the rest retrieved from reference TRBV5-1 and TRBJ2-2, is KAGVTQTPRYLIKTRGQQVTLSCSPISGHRSVSWYQQTPGQGLQFLFEYFSETQRNKGNFPGRFSGRQFSNSRSEMNVSTLELGDSALYLCASSLVLAGAGELFFGEGSRLTVL.

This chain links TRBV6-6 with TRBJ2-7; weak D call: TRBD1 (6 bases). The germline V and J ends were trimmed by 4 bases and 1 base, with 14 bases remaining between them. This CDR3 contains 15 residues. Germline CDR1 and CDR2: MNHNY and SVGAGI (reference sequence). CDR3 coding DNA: TGTGCCAGCAGTTTGGGAGCACAGGGATCCTACGAGCAGTACTTC. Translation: CASSLGAQGSYEQYF.

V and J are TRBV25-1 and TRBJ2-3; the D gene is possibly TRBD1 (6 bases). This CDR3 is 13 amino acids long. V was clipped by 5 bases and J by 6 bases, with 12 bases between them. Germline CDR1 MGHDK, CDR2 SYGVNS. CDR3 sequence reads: CASSLYTGDTQYF. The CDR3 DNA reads TGTGCCAGCAGTTTGTATACAGGGGATACGCAGTATTTT. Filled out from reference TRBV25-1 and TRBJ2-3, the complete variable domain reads EADIYQTPRYLVIGTGKKITLECSQTMGHDKMYWYQQDPGMELHLIHYSYGVNSTEKGDLSSESTVSRIRTEHFPLTLESARPSHTSQYLCASSLYTGDTQYFGPGTRLTVL.

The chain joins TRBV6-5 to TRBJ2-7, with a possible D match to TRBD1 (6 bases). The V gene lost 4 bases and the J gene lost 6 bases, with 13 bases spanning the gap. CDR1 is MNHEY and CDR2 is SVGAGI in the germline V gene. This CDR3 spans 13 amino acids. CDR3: CASSFNQGSEQYF. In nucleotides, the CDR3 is TGTGCCAGCAGTTTTAATCAGGGGAGCGAGCAGTACTTC.

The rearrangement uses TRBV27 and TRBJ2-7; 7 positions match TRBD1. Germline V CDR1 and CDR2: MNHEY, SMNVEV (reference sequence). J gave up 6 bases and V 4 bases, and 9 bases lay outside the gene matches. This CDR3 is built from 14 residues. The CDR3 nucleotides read TGTGCCAGCAGTTCCACGAGGACAGGCCGCGAGCAGTACTTC. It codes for CASSSTRTGREQYF.

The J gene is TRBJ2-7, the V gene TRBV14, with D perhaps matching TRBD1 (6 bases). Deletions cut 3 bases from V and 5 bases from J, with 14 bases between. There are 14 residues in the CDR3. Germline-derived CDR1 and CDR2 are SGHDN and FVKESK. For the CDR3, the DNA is TGTGCCAGCAGCCATCACAGGGTGAGGGACGAGCAGTACTTC. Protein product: CASSHHRVRDEQYF.

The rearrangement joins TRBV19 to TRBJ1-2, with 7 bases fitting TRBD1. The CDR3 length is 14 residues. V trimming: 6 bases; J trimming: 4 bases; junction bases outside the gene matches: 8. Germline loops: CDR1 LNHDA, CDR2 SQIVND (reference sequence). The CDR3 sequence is CASSLTTGFYGYTF. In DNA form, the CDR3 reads TGTGCCAGTAGCCTTACGACAGGGTTCTATGGCTACACCTTC.

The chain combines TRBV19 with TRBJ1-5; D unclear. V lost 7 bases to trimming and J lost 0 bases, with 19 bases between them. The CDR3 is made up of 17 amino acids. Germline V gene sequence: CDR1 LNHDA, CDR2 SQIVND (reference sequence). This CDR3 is CASKVSGFTNSNQPQHF. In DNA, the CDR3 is TGTGCCAGTAAGGTTTCGGGGTTCACGAATAGCAATCAGCCCCAGCATTTT.

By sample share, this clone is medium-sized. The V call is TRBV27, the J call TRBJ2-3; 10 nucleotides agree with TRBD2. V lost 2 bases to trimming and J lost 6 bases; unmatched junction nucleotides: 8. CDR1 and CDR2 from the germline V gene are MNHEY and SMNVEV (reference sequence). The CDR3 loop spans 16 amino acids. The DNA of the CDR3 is TGTGCCAGCAGTTTAACAGCTAGCGGGAGTTGGGATACGCAGTATTTT. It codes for CASSLTASGSWDTQYF.

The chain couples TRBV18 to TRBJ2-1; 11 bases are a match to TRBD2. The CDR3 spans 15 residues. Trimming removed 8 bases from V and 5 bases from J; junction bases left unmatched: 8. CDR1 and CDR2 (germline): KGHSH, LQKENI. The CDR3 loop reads CASTPGLAVNNEQFF. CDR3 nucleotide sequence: TGTGCCAGCACCCCGGGACTAGCGGTGAACAATGAGCAGTTCTTC.

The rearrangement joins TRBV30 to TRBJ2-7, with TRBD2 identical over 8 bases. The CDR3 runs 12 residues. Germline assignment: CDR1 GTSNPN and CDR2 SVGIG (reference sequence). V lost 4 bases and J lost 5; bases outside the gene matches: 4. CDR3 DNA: TGTGCCTGGAATAGCGGGGTGAACGAGCAGTACTTC. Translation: CAWNSGVNEQYF.

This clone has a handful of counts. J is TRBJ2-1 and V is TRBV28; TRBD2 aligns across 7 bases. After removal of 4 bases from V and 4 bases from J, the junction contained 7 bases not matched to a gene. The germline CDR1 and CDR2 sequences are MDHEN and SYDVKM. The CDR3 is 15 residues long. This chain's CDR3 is CASSSPRGRYNEQFF. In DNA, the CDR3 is TGTGCCAGCAGTTCCCCCCGCGGGAGATACAATGAGCAGTTCTTC.

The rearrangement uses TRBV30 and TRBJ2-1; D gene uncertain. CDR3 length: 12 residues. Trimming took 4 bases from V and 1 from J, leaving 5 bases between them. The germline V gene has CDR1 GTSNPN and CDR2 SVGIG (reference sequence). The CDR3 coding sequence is TGTGCCTGGATCTTGTCCTACAATGAGCAGTTCTTC. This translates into CAWILSYNEQFF.

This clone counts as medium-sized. The CDR3 protein is CASRNPGDTIYF. CDR3 nucleotides: TGTGCCAGCCGCAATCCCGGAGACACCATATATTTT. V gene TRBV6-6 combines with J gene TRBJ1-3, with D unclear. V lost 8 bases, J lost 8 bases, and 13 bases lay in between. There are 12 residues in the CDR3. Germline V gives CDR1 MNHNY, CDR2 SVGAGI (reference sequence).

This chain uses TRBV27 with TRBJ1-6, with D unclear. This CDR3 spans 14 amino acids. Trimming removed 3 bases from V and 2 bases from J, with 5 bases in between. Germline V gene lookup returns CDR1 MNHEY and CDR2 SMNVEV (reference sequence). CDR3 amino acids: CASSLVAYNSPLHF. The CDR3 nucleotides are TGTGCCAGCAGTTTGGTAGCCTATAATTCACCCCTCCACTTT.

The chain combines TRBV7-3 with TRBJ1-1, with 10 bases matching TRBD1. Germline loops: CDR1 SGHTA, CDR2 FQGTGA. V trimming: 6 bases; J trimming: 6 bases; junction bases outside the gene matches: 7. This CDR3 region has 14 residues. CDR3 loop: CASRKTGGVSEAFF. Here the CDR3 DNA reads TGTGCCAGCAGAAAGACAGGGGGCGTTTCTGAAGCTTTCTTT.

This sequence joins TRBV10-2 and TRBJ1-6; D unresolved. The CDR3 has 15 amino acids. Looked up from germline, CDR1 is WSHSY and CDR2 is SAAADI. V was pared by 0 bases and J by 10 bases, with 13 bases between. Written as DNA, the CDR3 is TGCGCCAGCAGTGAGTCTGGACTCCGGAGGTCACCCCTCCACTTT. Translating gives CASSESGLRRSPLHF.

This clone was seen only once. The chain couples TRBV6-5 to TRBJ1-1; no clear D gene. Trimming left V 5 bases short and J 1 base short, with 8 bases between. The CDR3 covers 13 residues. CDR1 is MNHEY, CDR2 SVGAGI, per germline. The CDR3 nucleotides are TGTGCCAGCAGTCACACACAGAACACTGAAGCTTTCTTT. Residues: CASSHTQNTEAFF.